This T cell receptor (beta chain) was documented in a study of cytomegalovirus exposure and HLA in healthy donors. Across the study: Within an early data release were about 85 million unique TCRs drawn from HLA-typed donors.

Study-level results: Later analysis identified several of the most significant clusters that appeared linked to common viral pathogens. Most TCR beta V segments were productive about 87% or about 30% of the time in an earlier analysis.

Primers included in the PCR were 60 Vbeta and 13 Jbeta primers. Generated by immunoSEQ multiplex PCR, the TCRdb table keeps only in-frame clones and is missing some. The table has about 110,000 clones, around 75% seen once. All donors participated as healthy donors of bone marrow. The germline V gene encodes CDR1 MDHEN and CDR2 SYDVKM. This CDR3 spans 15 amino acids. Trimming removed 7 bases at V and 4 bases at J, with 19 bases between. Regarding this clone: Its antigen is not identified.

V and J are TRBV28 and TRBJ1-2; maybe TRBD1 (6 bases). The sequenced sample consisted of PBMCs. The TCR comes from a man aged 25 to 40 in good health and CMV-seronegative. The CDR3 loop reads CASNPPGGGIYGYTF. The CDR3 DNA follows: TGTGCCAGCAATCCCCCGGGGGGGGGCATCTATGGCTACACCTTC.